This TCR beta chain was found in a study of Graves' ophthalmopathy and Graves' hyperthyroidism. Whole-study findings and limits: The authors also found most expanded thyroid clonotypes above 0.001 frequency in blood.

A note on this clonotype: Its target is unknown.

The sequenced template was RNA, covering the TCR beta CDR3 region. HTBI primers primed a first-round RT-PCR, and a second-round multiplex PCR followed. In TCRdb, the multiplex PCR reads were re-called with MiXCR into one record per CDR3 protein. The sample lists 450,000 to 600,000 distinct CDR3 sequences, less than 45% occurring once. The germline gives CDR1 SGDLS, CDR2 YYNGEE. V lost 2 bases and J lost 5; bases outside the gene matches: 7. The CDR3 loop spans 15 amino acids. Input material: peripheral blood or thyroid tissue (not recorded which). The receptor comes from an adult man with Graves' hyperthyroidism. The V call is TRBV9, the J call TRBJ1-2; TRBD1 matches at 9 bases. CDR3 sequence (DNA): TGTGCCAGCAGCGTGGACAGGGGCCCCCTTTATGGCTACACCTTC. Translation gives CASSVDRGPLYGYTF.